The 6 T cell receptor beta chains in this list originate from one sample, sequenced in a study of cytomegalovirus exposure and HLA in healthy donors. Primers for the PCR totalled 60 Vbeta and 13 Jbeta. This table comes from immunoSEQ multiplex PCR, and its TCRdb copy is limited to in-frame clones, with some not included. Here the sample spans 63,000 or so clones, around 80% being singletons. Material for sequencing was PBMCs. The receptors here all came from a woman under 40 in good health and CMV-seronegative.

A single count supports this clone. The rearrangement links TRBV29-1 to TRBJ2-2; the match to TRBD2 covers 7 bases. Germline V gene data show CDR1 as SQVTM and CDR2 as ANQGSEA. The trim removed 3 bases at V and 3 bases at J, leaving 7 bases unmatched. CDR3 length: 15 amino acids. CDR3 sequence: CSVDIGAGDTGELFF. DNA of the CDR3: TGCAGCGTTGATATAGGGGCGGGGGACACCGGGGAGCTGTTTTTT.

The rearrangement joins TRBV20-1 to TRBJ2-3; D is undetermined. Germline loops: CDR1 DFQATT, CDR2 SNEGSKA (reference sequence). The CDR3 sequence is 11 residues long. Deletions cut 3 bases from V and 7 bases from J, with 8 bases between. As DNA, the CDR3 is TGCAGTGCTAGGACAATGAATACGCAGTATTTT. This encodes CSARTMNTQYF.

The CDR3 sequence: CASSPTAGGTGELFF. The CDR3 region has the DNA TGTGCCAGCAGCCCCACGGCAGGGGGCACCGGGGAGCTGTTTTTT. The J gene is TRBJ2-2, the V gene TRBV6-4; 7 nucleotides agree with TRBD1. With 6 bases clipped from V and 4 bases from J, the junction kept 8 bases outside the gene matches. The CDR3 sequence is 15 residues long. From germline, CDR1 is MRHNA and CDR2 SNTAGT.

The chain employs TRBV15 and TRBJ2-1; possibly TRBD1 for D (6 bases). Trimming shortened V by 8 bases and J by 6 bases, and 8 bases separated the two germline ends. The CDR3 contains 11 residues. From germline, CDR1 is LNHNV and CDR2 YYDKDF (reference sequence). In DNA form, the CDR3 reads TGTGCCACCGAGGACAGCAATGAGCAGTTCTTC. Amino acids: CATEDSNEQFF.

This chain's CDR3 is CASSSYQETQYF. CDR3 nucleotides: TGTGCCAGCAGCTCCTATCAAGAGACCCAGTACTTC. The genes are TRBV7-2 and TRBJ2-5; no clear D. CDR1 and CDR2 (germline): SGHTA, FQGNSA. There are 12 residues in the CDR3. V dropped 4 bases and J dropped 2 bases, with 5 bases sitting between them.

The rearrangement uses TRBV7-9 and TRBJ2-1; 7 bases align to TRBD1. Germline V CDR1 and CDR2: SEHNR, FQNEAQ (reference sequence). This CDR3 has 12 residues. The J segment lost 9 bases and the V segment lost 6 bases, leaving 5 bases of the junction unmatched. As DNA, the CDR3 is TGTGCCAGCAGTTACGCAGGGGGTGAGCAGTTCTTC. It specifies CASSYAGGEQFF.